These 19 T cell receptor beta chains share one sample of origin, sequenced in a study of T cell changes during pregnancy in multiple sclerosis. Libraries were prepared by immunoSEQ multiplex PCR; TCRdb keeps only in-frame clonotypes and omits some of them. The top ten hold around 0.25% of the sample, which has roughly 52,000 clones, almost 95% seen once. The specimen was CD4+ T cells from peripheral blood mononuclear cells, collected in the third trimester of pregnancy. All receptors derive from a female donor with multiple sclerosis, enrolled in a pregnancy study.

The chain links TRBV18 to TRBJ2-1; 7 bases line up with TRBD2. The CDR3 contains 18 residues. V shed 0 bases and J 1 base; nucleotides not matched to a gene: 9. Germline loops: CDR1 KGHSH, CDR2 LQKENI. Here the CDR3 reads CASSPPIGGTTSYNEQFF. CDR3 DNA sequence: TGTGCCAGCTCACCACCTATTGGGGGGACTACGTCCTACAATGAGCAGTTCTTC.

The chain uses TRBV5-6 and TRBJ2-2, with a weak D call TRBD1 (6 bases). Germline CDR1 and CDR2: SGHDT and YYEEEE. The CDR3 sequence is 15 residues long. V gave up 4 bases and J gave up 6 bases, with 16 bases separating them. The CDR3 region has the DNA TGTGCCAGCAGCCAGGGGCTCCTGGGTCCCGGGGAGCTGTTTTTT. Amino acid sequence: CASSQGLLGPGELFF.

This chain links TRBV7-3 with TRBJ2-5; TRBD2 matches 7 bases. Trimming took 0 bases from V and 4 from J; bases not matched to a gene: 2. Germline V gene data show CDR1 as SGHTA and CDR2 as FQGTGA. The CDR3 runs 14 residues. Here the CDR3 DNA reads TGTGCCAGCAGCTTAACAGGGAGGGGAGAGACCCAGTACTTC. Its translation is CASSLTGRGETQYF.

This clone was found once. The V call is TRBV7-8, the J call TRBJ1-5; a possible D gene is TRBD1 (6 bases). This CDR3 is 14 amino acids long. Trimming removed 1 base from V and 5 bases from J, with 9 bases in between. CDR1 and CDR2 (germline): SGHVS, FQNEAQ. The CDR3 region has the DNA TGTGCCAGCAGCTTAGAACAGGGATATCAGCCCCAGCATTTT. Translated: CASSLEQGYQPQHF.

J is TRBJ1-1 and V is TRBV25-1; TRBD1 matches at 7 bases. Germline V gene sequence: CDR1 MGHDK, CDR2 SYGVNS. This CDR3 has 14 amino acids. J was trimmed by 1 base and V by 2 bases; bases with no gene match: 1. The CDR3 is CASSEDRANTEAFF. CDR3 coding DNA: TGTGCCAGCAGTGAAGACAGGGCGAACACTGAAGCTTTCTTT.

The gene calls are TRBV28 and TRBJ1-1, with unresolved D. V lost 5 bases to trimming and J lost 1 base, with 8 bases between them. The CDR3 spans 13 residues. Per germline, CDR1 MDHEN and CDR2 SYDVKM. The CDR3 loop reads CASSPTGNTEAFF. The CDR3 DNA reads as TGTGCCAGCAGTCCCACCGGGAACACTGAAGCTTTCTTT.

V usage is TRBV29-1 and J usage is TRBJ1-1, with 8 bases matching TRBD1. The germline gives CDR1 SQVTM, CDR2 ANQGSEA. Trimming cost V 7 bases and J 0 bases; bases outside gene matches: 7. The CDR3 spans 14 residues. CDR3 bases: TGCAGCGGCCGGACAGGGCCCATGAACACTGAAGCTTTCTTT. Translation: CSGRTGPMNTEAFF.

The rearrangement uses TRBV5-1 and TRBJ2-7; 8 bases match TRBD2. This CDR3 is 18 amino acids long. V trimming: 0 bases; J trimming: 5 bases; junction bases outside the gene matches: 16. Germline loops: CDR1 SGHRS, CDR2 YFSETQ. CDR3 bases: TGCGCCAGCAGCTTGGGAACCGGCCGTAGCGGGACGCTCGACGAGCAGTACTTC. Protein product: CASSLGTGRSGTLDEQYF.

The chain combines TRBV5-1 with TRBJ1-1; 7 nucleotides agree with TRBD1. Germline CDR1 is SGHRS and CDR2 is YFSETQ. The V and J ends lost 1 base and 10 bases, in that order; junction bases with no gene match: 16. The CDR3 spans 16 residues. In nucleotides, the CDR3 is TGCGCCAGCAGCTTGAACCCTCGGCAGGGGGGTCCCGTAGCTTTCTTT. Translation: CASSLNPRQGGPVAFF.

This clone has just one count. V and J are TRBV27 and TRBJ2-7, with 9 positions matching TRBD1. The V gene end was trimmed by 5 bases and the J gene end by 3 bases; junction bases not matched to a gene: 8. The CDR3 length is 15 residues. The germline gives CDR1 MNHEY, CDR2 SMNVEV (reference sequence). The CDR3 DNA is TGTGCCAGCAGTCCGCGCCGGGACAGGGACTACGAGCAGTACTTC. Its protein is CASSPRRDRDYEQYF.

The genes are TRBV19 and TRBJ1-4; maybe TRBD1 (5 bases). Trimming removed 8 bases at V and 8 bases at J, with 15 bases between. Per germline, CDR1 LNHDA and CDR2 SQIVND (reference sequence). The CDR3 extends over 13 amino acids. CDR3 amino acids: CASAGTLAEKLFF. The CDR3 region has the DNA TGTGCCAGTGCCGGGACTTTAGCCGAAAAACTGTTTTTT.

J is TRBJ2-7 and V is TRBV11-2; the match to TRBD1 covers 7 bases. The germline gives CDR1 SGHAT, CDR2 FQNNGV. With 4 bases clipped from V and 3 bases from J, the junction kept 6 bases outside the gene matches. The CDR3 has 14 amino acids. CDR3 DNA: TGTGCCAGCAGCTACAGGGGTTTAATCTACGAGCAGTACTTC. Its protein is CASSYRGLIYEQYF.

CDR3 nucleotides: TGTGCCAGCAGCCCAAAAAGGACTAGCGGGAGGGCCTACGAGCAGTACTTC. This encodes CASSPKRTSGRAYEQYF. The rearrangement links TRBV7-9 to TRBJ2-7; 15 nucleotides match TRBD2. After removal of 5 bases from V and 2 bases from J, the junction contained 7 bases not matched to a gene. There are 17 residues in the CDR3. The germline V gene has CDR1 SEHNR and CDR2 FQNEAQ (reference sequence).

The CDR3 DNA sequence: TGTGCCAGCAGTGCTTTAACAGGGACCGGGAATGAAAAACTGTTTTTT. Amino acid sequence: CASSALTGTGNEKLFF. The J gene is TRBJ1-4, the V gene TRBV6-1, with a tentative D call TRBD1 (6 bases). Trimming pared 4 bases from V and 5 bases from J, leaving 17 bases between. Germline lookup yields CDR1 MNHNS and CDR2 SASEGT. The CDR3 extends over 16 amino acids.

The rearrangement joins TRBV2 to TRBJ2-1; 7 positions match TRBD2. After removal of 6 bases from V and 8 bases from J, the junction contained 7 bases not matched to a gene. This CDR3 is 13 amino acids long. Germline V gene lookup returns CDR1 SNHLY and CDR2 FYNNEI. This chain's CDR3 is CASSSGTTDEQFF. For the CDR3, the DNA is TGTGCCAGCAGCAGCGGGACTACCGATGAGCAGTTCTTC.

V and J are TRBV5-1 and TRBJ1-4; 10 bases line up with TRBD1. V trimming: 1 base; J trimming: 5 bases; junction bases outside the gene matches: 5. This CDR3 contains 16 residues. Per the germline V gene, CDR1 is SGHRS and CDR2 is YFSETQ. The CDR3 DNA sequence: TGCGCCAGCAGCTTGTATGCGGGACAGGGGAATGAAAAACTGTTTTTT. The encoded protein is CASSLYAGQGNEKLFF. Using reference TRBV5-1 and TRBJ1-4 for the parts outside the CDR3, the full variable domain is KAGVTQTPRYLIKTRGQQVTLSCSPISGHRSVSWYQQTPGQGLQFLFEYFSETQRNKGNFPGRFSGRQFSNSRSEMNVSTLELGDSALYLCASSLYAGQGNEKLFFGSGTQLSVL.

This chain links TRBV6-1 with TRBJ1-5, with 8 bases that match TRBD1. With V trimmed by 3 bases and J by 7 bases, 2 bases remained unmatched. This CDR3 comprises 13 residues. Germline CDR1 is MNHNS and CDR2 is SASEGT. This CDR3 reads CASSDRGRQPQHF. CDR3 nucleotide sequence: TGTGCCAGCAGTGACAGGGGGCGGCAGCCCCAGCATTTT.

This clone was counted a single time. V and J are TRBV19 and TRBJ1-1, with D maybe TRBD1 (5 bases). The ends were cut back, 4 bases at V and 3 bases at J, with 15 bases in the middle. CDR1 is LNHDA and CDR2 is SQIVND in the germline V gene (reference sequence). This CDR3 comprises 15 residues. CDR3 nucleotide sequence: TGTGCCAGTAGTACCCCGACAGCTCTGCACACTGAAGCTTTCTTT. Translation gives CASSTPTALHTEAFF.

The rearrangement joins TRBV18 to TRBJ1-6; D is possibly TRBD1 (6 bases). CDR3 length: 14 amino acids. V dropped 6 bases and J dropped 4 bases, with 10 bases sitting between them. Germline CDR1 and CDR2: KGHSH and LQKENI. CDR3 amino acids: CASSTDSYNSPLHF. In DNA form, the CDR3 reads TGTGCCAGCTCGACGGACAGTTATAATTCACCCCTCCACTTT.